This T cell receptor beta chain is from a study of blood T cell repertoires in COVID-19 (TCRdb year 2020). As for the study more broadly: Samples from collaborators originated in the United States, Italy and Spain and spanned both the acute and convalescent phases of COVID-19. The prospective study material was composed of cDNA or gDNA derived from T cells, B-cell-depleted T cells, or PBMCs. Deeply sampled blood TCRbeta repertoires from subjects exposed to, actively infected with, or recovered from COVID-19 were included in the dataset. The repertoires were released in a freely available public database meant as a resource for research on the immune response to SARS-CoV-2. Samples came from the ongoing ImmuneRACE study (first 160 participants) plus 1,254 subjects from 6 global collaborators. The sample metadata nearly always contained a de-identified subject ID, COVID-19 status, age in years and sex. Where HLA class I and class II types were available, the types were taken from metadata supplied by the sample provider, not from assay-based typing. General findings and caveats noted by the study authors: The quantity of clinical and demographic metadata differed by source and by participant and was supplied without curation.

In the case of this clone: The specificity of this receptor is unknown. Per-nucleotide qualities are absent, and no much larger clonotype sits a single base away.

Enrolling through a virtual design, the prospective study's participants ranged in age from about 18 to 100 years and lived across some 23 United States geographic areas. In the prospective study, cohorts were assigned on the basis of participant-reported clinical history obtained from a screening survey and a study questionnaire. A participant counted as exposed if, within 2 weeks of entering the study, that participant had been in contact with someone who had a PCR-confirmed or clinician-diagnosed COVID-19 case. In the prospective study, whole blood, serum and a nasopharyngeal or oropharyngeal swab were collected from each participant by mobile phlebotomists. Prospective study participants could optionally give additional blood draws and questionnaires over an approximately two-month period. Before DNA extraction, blood samples from the prospective study were shipped at room temperature or frozen.

The immunoSEQ Assay, a bias-controlled multiplex PCR, was used to amplify TCRbeta CDR3 regions from genomic DNA. The original methods were these. Within the assay, amplification of reference gene primers was used to estimate how many nucleated cells each sample contained. Sequence reads were collapsed and filtered to measure the absolute abundance of every unique TCRbeta CDR3 rearrangement. For each sample, productive Simpson clonality was calculated as the square root of Simpson's diversity index over productive rearrangements. TCRdb's version of the immuneACCESS table is confined to in-frame rearrangements and falls short of the full clone set. An unresolved V gene accounts for under half of the shortfall where checked; the remainder is of unknown origin. The D gene and trimming were derived from the DNA, and the V and J assignments and clone size from that table. Present in this sample are 140,000 to 150,000 clones, around 84% of which were seen just once. 5% to 7% of the sample comes from the top ten.

The germline V end is reduced by 4 bases and the J end by 3 bases; junction bases left unmatched: 16. The cysteine opens and the phenylalanine closes a CDR3 of 18 amino acids. The only DNA kept is the CDR3, 54 bases in frame from the first base. Sequences SGHDT (CDR1) and YYEEEE (CDR2) are obtained from the germline V gene. The sample consisted of PBMCs or T cells enriched from blood (not recorded which). The TCR comes from a woman aged 50 to 65 who had been exposed to COVID-19. This chain is built from TRBV5-6 and TRBJ1-1, with 9 bases in between that match TRBD1. The DNA reads as follows: TGTGCCAGCAGCCCGGAAAAGAACAGGGGGCGCCGTCACACTGAAGCTTTCTTT. This sequence encodes CASSPEKNRGRRHTEAFF.